This is a list of T cell receptor beta chains from one sample in a study of OX40 agonist ivuxolimab in advanced cancers. The table came from immunoSEQ multiplex PCR; TCRdb's copy has only in-frame clones and leaves some out. Found here are around 68,000 clones, 85% to 90% of them singletons; the top ten hold 0.6% to 0.85%. The material sequenced was CD4+ or CD8+ T cells sorted from blood, taken in a trial of the OX40 agonist ivuxolimab. The origin of the receptors is an adult with an advanced solid tumor such as melanoma, head and neck, liver or kidney cancer. Both conserved end residues are part of each CDR3. Fields, in order: J gene, clone size, CDR3 length, V gene, D gene, CDR3 protein, CDR3 DNA. D genes are given only for firm matches. The size field is filled for only some rows; it gives once, few, many or a size class.

J: TRBJ2-1
size: -
length: 13
V: TRBV7-2
D: -
CDR3: CASSLDRLNEQFF
DNA: TGTGCCAGCAGCTTAGACAGGCTGAATGAGCAGTTCTTC

J: TRBJ2-7
size: -
length: 12
V: TRBV10-3
D: TRBD1
CDR3: CATRDRVNEQYF
DNA: TGTGCCACCCGGGACAGGGTCAACGAGCAGTACTTC

J: TRBJ1-5
size: -
length: 13
V: TRBV6-1
D: -
CDR3: CASRTDSRQPQHF
DNA: TGTGCCAGCAGGACGGACAGCCGACAGCCCCAGCATTTT

J: TRBJ1-2
size: -
length: 13
V: TRBV5-5
D: -
CDR3: CASSYRQSDGYTF
DNA: TGTGCCAGCAGCTACCGACAGAGCGATGGCTACACCTTC

J: TRBJ2-1
size: -
length: 13
V: TRBV7-5
D: -
CDR3: CARSLVPDNEQFF
DNA: TGTGCCAGAAGCTTAGTTCCGGACAATGAGCAGTTCTTC

J: TRBJ2-7
size: once
length: 13
V: TRBV6-6
D: -
CDR3: CASSYSTDYEQYF
DNA: TGTGCCAGCAGTTACTCGACGGACTACGAGCAGTACTTC

J: TRBJ2-3
size: -
length: 17
V: TRBV11-2
D: TRBD2
CDR3: CASSFQTSGAFSDTQYF
DNA: TGTGCCAGCAGCTTCCAGACTAGCGGGGCCTTCTCTGATACGCAGTATTTT

J: TRBJ2-3
size: -
length: 14
V: TRBV6-1
D: -
CDR3: CASSDRGRGDTQYF
DNA: TGTGCCAGCAGTGACAGGGGGAGGGGAGATACGCAGTATTTT

J: TRBJ1-4
size: -
length: 14
V: TRBV7-9
D: TRBD1
CDR3: CASSPGQGEEKLFF
DNA: TGTGCCAGCAGCCCCGGACAGGGAGAAGAAAAACTGTTTTTT

J: TRBJ2-2
size: -
length: 16
V: TRBV7-9
D: -
CDR3: CASSLGRTLPTGELFF
DNA: TGTGCCAGCAGCTTGGGTCGGACCCTTCCGACCGGGGAGCTGTTTTTT

J: TRBJ1-2
size: -
length: 15
V: TRBV27
D: TRBD1
CDR3: CASSPRTGGAFGYTF
DNA: TGTGCCAGCAGTCCAAGGACAGGGGGCGCCTTCGGCTACACCTTC

J: TRBJ2-5
size: -
length: 15
V: TRBV21-1
D: -
CDR3: CASSERTDLLETQYF
DNA: TGTGCCAGCAGCGAGCGGACCGACCTTTTGGAGACCCAGTACTTC

J: TRBJ1-1
size: -
length: 13
V: TRBV6-5
D: -
CDR3: CASSYTMNTEAFF
DNA: TGTGCCAGCAGTTACACAATGAACACTGAAGCTTTCTTT

J: TRBJ2-7
size: few
length: 15
V: TRBV7-2
D: -
CDR3: CASSLVAGPYYEQYF
DNA: TGTGCCAGCAGCTTAGTGGCAGGGCCGTACTACGAGCAGTACTTC

J: TRBJ1-2
size: -
length: 13
V: TRBV7-2
D: TRBD1
CDR3: CASSRDRGNGYTF
DNA: TGTGCCAGCAGTCGGGACAGGGGGAACGGCTACACCTTC

J: TRBJ2-1
size: -
length: 15
V: TRBV2
D: -
CDR3: CASSESRQDYNEQFF
DNA: TGTGCCAGCAGTGAATCCCGACAGGATTACAATGAGCAGTTCTTC

J: TRBJ2-3
size: -
length: 14
V: TRBV5-1
D: TRBD1
CDR3: CASSPGTGLNTQYF
DNA: TGCGCCAGCAGCCCTGGGACAGGGCTCAATACGCAGTATTTT

J: TRBJ1-2
size: -
length: 16
V: TRBV15
D: -
CDR3: CATSGPGKGDLNGYTF
DNA: TGTGCCACCAGCGGGCCTGGAAAAGGGGATTTAAATGGCTACACCTTC

J: TRBJ2-7
size: -
length: 14
V: TRBV10-3
D: -
CDR3: CAISVGYGTYEQYF
DNA: TGTGCCATCAGTGTGGGATATGGGACCTACGAGCAGTACTTC

J: TRBJ2-3
size: once
length: 16
V: TRBV9
D: TRBD2
CDR3: CASSARLAGGQDTQYF
DNA: TGTGCCAGCAGCGCCCGACTAGCGGGGGGGCAAGATACGCAGTATTTT

J: TRBJ2-5
size: -
length: 15
V: TRBV5-4
D: TRBD2
CDR3: CASSLLSGGAKTQYF
DNA: TGTGCCAGCAGCTTGCTGAGCGGGGGGGCAAAGACCCAGTACTTC

J: TRBJ1-5
size: -
length: 13
V: TRBV6-1
D: -
CDR3: CASKVATNQPQHF
DNA: TGTGCCAGCAAAGTAGCCACGAATCAGCCCCAGCATTTT

J: TRBJ1-1
size: -
length: 13
V: TRBV10-3
D: -
CDR3: CAIRLAQNTEAFF
DNA: TGTGCCATCCGATTGGCCCAGAACACTGAAGCTTTCTTT

J: TRBJ2-3
size: -
length: 15
V: TRBV15
D: -
CDR3: CATSPLGGLTDTQYF
DNA: TGTGCCACCAGCCCTCTGGGCGGGCTAACAGATACGCAGTATTTT

J: TRBJ2-2
size: -
length: 16
V: TRBV5-1
D: -
CDR3: CASSLAGQGPGRELFF
DNA: TGCGCCAGCAGCTTGGCTGGACAAGGACCCGGTAGGGAGCTGTTTTTT

J: TRBJ1-2
size: -
length: 12
V: TRBV6-5
D: -
CDR3: CASFTGNNGYTF
DNA: TGTGCCAGTTTTACAGGGAACAATGGCTACACCTTC

J: TRBJ2-7
size: -
length: 14
V: TRBV5-1
D: -
CDR3: CASSMGPSVNEQYF
DNA: TGCGCCAGCAGCATGGGACCTAGTGTGAACGAGCAGTACTTC

J: TRBJ2-4
size: -
length: 15
V: TRBV11-2
D: -
CDR3: CASSPTGVSGNIQYF
DNA: TGTGCCAGCAGCCCCACCGGGGTTTCGGGAAACATTCAGTACTTC

J: TRBJ1-1
size: -
length: 15
V: TRBV10-3
D: TRBD1
CDR3: CAIRRQGSKNTEAFF
DNA: TGTGCCATCAGGCGACAGGGGAGTAAAAACACTGAAGCTTTCTTT

J: TRBJ1-2
size: -
length: 14
V: TRBV18
D: -
CDR3: CASSPPILARIDTF
DNA: TGTGCCAGCTCACCACCAATCCTGGCTCGTATCGACACCTTC

J: TRBJ2-7
size: few
length: 13
V: TRBV29-1
D: -
CDR3: CSVEDRLSYKQYF
DNA: TGCAGCGTTGAAGACCGGCTCTCCTACAAGCAGTACTTC

J: TRBJ2-7
size: -
length: 14
V: TRBV19
D: -
CDR3: CASSKGRGSGEQYF
DNA: TGTGCCAGTAGTAAGGGTCGAGGGTCGGGCGAGCAGTACTTC

J: TRBJ2-5
size: -
length: 12
V: TRBV11-2
D: -
CDR3: CASSLVQETQYF
DNA: TGTGCCAGCAGCTTAGTCCAGGAGACCCAGTACTTC

J: TRBJ2-7
size: -
length: 12
V: TRBV10-3
D: -
CDR3: CAISGRGDEQYF
DNA: TGTGCCATCAGTGGCAGGGGGGACGAGCAGTACTTC

J: TRBJ2-3
size: -
length: 16
V: TRBV9
D: TRBD2
CDR3: CASSVLAGAGGDTQYF
DNA: TGTGCCAGCAGCGTACTAGCGGGGGCAGGTGGAGATACGCAGTATTTT

J: TRBJ1-1
size: -
length: 15
V: TRBV6-6
D: -
CDR3: CASTLGGGVNTEAFF
DNA: TGTGCCAGCACTTTGGGGGGAGGGGTGAACACTGAAGCTTTCTTT